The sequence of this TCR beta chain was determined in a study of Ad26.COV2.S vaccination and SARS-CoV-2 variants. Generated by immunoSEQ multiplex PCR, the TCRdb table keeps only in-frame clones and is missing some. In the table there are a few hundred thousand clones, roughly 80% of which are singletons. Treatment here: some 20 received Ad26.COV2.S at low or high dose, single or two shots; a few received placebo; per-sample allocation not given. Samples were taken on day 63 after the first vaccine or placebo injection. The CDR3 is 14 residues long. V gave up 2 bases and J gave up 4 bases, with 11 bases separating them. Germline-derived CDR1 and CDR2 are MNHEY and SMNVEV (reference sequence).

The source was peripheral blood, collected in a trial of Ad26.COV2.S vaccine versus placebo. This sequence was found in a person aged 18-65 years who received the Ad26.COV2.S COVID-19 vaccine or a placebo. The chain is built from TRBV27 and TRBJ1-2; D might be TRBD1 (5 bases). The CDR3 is CASSLRGRAYGYTF. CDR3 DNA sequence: TGTGCCAGCAGTTTAAGAGGCAGGGCCTATGGCTACACCTTC.